This entry features one TCR beta chain sequence. What it binds is not known. The sample originates from a study of T cells in tumors after PD-1 blockade. Study-wide results and limits: Peripheral recruitment is suggested, as some novel exhausted tumor clones were in pre-treatment blood.

Using immunoSEQ multiplex PCR, the repertoire was profiled, and TCRdb retains in-frame clones only, with some absent. The sample yields 50,000 or so clones, nearly 80% seen once. Genomic DNA template from tumor biopsies or peripheral blood, roughly 616 ng to 6,500 ng input. V was pared by 1 base and J by 7 bases, with 11 bases between. Germline loops: CDR1 SNHLY, CDR2 FYNNEI. CDR3 length equals 14 residues. The specimen was PBMCs, collected before anti-PD-1 treatment. The chain has TRBV2 and TRBJ2-1, with D possibly being TRBD2 (6 bases). The receptor's source is a human donor with basal cell carcinoma. CDR3 sequence: CASSEGSGRNEQFF. CDR3 nucleotides: TGTGCCAGCAGTGAAGGTAGCGGCAGGAATGAGCAGTTCTTC.